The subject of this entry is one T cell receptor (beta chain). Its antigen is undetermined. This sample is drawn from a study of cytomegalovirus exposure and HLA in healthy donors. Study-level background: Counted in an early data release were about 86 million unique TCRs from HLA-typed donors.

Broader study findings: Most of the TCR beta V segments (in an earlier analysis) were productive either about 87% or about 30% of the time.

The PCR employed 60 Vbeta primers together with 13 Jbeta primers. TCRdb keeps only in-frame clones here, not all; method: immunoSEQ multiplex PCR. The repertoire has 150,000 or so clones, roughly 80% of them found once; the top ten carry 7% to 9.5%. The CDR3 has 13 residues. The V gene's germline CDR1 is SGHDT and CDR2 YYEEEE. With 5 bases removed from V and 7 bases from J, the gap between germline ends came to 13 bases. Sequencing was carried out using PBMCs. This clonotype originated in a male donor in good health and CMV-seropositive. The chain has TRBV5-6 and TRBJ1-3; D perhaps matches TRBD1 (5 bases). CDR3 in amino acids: CASSQTGGNTIYF. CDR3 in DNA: TGTGCCAGCAGTCAAACAGGAGGGAACACCATATATTTT.